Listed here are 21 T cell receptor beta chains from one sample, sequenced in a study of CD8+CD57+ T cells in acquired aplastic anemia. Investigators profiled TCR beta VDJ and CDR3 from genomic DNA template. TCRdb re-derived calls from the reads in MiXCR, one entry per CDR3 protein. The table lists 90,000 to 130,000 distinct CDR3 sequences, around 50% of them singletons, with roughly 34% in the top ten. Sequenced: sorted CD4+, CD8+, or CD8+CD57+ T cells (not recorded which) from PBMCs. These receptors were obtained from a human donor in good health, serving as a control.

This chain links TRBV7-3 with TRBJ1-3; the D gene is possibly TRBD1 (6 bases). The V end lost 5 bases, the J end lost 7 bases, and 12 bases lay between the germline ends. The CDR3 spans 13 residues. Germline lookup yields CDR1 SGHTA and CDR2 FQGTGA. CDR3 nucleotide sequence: TGTGCCAGCAGCAATCAGGGGATTAACACCATATATTTT. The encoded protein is CASSNQGINTIYF.

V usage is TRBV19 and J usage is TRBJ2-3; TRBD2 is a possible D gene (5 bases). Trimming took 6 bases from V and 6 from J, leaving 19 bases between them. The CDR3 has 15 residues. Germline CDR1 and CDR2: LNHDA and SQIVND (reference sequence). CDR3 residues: CASRAPRGAEDTQYF. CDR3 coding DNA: TGTGCCAGTAGGGCCCCCCGGGGAGCGGAGGATACGCAGTATTTT.

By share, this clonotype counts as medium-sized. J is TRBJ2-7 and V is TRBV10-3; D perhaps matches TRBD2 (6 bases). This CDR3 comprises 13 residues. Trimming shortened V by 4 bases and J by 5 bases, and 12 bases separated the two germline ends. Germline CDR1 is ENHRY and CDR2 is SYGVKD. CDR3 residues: CAISGYGGNEQYF. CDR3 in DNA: TGTGCCATCAGTGGGTATGGCGGGAACGAGCAGTACTTC.

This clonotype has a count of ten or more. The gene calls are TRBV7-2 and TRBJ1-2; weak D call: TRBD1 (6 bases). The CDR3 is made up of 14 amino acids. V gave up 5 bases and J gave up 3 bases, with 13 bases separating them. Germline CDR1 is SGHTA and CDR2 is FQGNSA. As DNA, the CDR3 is TGTGCCAGCAGCCGTCCGGGACAAGACTATGGCTACACCTTC. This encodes CASSRPGQDYGYTF.

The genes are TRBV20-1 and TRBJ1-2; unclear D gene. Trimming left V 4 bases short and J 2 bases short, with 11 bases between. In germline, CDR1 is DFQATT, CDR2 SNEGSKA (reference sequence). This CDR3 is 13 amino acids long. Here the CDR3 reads CSAIGQNNYGYTF. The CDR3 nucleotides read TGCAGTGCTATAGGTCAGAACAACTATGGCTACACCTTC.

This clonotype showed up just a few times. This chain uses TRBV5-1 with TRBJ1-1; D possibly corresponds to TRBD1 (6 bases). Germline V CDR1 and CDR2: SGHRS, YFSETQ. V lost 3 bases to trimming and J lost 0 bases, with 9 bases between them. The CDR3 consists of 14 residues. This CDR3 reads CASSWTAVNTEAFF. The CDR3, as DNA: TGCGCCAGCAGCTGGACAGCTGTGAACACTGAAGCTTTCTTT. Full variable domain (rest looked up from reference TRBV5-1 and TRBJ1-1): KAGVTQTPRYLIKTRGQQVTLSCSPISGHRSVSWYQQTPGQGLQFLFEYFSETQRNKGNFPGRFSGRQFSNSRSEMNVSTLELGDSALYLCASSWTAVNTEAFFGQGTRLTVV.

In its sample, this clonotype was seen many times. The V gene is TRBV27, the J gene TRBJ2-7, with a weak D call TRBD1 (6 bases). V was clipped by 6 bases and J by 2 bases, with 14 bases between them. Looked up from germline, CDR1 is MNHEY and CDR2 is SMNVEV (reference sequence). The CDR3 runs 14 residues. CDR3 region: CASRGAADPYEQYF. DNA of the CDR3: TGTGCCAGCAGGGGGGCGGCGGACCCCTACGAGCAGTACTTC.

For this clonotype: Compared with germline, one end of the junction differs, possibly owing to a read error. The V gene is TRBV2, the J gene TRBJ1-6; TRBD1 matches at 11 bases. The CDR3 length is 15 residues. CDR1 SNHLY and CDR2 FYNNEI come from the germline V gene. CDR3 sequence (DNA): TGTGCCAGCAGCTTGCCCGGACAGGGGGCTTCACCCCTCCCCTTT. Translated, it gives CASSLPGQGASPLPF.

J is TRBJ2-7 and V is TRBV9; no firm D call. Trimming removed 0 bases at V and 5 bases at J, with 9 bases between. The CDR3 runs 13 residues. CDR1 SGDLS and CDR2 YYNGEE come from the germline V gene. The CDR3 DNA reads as TGTGCCAGCAGCGTAGCAGCGTCCCACGAGCAGTACTTC. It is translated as CASSVAASHEQYF.

The CDR3 reads CASSSRDRGRGDTQYF. The CDR3, as DNA: TGTGCCAGCAGCTCCAGGGACAGGGGGCGCGGAGATACGCAGTATTTT. The chain employs TRBV11-2 and TRBJ2-3; 12 nucleotides agree with TRBD1. CDR3 length equals 16 residues. V lost 4 bases, J lost 5 bases, and 7 bases stayed unmatched. Germline V lookup: CDR1 SGHAT, CDR2 FQNNGV.

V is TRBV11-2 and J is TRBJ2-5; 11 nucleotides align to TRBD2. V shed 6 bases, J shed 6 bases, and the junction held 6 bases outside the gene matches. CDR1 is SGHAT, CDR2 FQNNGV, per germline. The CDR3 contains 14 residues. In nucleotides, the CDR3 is TGTGCCAGCAGTAGACTAGCGGGGTTGCAGACCCAGTACTTC. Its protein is CASSRLAGLQTQYF. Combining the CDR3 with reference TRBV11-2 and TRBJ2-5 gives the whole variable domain EAGVAQSPRYKIIEKRQSVAFWCNPISGHATLYWYQQILGQGPKLLIQFQNNGVVDDSQLPKDRFSAERLKGVDSTLKIQPAKLEDSAVYLCASSRLAGLQTQYFGPGTRLLVL.

The CDR3 is CSARDHTIEKNIQYF. In DNA form, the CDR3 reads TGCAGTGCTAGAGATCACACTATCGAAAAAAACATTCAGTACTTC. The V and J genes are TRBV20-1 and TRBJ2-4; D is undetermined. CDR3 length: 15 residues. Trimming removed 0 bases from V and 4 bases from J, with 13 bases in between. Germline V CDR1 and CDR2: DFQATT, SNEGSKA (reference sequence).

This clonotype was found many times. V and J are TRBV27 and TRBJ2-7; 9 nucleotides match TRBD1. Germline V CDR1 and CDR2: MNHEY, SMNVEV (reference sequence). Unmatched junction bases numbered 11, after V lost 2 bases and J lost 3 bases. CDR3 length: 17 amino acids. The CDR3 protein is CASSLLQTGGSLYEQYF. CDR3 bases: TGTGCCAGCAGTTTACTACAGACAGGGGGTAGCCTCTACGAGCAGTACTTC.

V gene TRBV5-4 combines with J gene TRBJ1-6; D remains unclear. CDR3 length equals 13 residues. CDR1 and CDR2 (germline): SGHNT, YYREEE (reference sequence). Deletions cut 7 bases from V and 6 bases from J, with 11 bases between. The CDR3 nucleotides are TGTGCCAGCGGGAAGACACCTAATTCACCCCTCCACTTT. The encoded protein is CASGKTPNSPLHF.

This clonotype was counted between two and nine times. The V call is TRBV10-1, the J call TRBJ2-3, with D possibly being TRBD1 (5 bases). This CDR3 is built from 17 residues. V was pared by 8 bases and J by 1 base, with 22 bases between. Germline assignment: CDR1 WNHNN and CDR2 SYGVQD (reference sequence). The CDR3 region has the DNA TGCGCCAGCCGGCCAATTAAGTCACCAGGGCGCACAGATACGCAGTATTTT. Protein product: CASRPIKSPGRTDTQYF.

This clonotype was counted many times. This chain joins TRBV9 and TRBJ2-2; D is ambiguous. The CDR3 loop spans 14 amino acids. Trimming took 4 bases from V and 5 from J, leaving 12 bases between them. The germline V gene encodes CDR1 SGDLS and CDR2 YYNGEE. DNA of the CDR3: TGTGCCAGCAGCCCCTATTCAGTGACCGGGGAGCTGTTTTTT. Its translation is CASSPYSVTGELFF.

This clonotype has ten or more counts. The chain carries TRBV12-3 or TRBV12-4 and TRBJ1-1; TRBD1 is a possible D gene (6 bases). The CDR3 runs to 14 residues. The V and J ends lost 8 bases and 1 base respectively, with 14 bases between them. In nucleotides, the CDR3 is TGTGCCAGCGGAGAACAGGGAACGAACACTGAAGCTTTCTTT. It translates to CASGEQGTNTEAFF.

The CDR3 DNA reads as TGTGCCAGCAGCTCCCCCGGGACAGGGAATGAGCAGTTCTTC. Its translation is CASSSPGTGNEQFF. The J gene is TRBJ2-1, the V gene TRBV11-2; 9 positions match TRBD1. CDR1 is SGHAT, CDR2 FQNNGV, per germline. The trim removed 4 bases at V and 7 bases at J, leaving 5 bases unmatched. The CDR3 totals 14 residues.

CDR3 region: CSVYLQGVDTQYF. The CDR3, as DNA: TGCAGCGTCTACTTACAGGGCGTAGATACGCAGTATTTT. The genes are TRBV29-1 and TRBJ2-3; tentatively, D is TRBD1 (6 bases). Germline assignment: CDR1 SQVTM and CDR2 ANQGSEA. The CDR3 consists of 13 residues. The V gene lost 6 bases and the J gene lost 5 bases, with 15 bases spanning the gap.

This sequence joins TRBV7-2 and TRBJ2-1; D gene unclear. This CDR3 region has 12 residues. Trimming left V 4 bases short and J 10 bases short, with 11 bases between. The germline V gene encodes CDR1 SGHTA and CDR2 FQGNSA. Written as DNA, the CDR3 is TGTGCCAGCAGCTCTTTGACGGGCGAGCAGTTCTTC. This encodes CASSSLTGEQFF.

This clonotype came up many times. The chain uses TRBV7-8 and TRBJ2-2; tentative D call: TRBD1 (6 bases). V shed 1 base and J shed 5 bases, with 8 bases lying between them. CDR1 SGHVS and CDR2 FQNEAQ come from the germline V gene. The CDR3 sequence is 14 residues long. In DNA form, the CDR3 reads TGTGCCAGCAGCTTAGGGACAGCGACCGGGGAGCTGTTTTTT. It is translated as CASSLGTATGELFF.